A selection of T cell receptor beta chains follows, all from one sample in a study of T cell responses to AZD1222 COVID-19 vaccine. Some clones are missing from TCRdb's copy, which holds only in-frame ones; the method was immunoSEQ multiplex PCR. The table has 150,000 to 200,000 clones, 90% to 95% seen once. The source material was peripheral blood, sampled 28 days after the second AZD1222 dose. The receptor source for this set is an adult who received the AZD1222 COVID-19 vaccine. Each CDR3 is given with its conserved first and last residue. Fields, in order: V gene, CDR3 length, D gene, J gene, clone size, CDR3 DNA, CDR3 protein. A D gene is named only where the DNA matches it firmly. Rows give clone size only sometimes, using once, few, many, or a class for an expanded clone.

>TRBV28|14|TRBD1|TRBJ1-1|NA
TGTGCCAGCAAAGCGGGGACAGAGAACACTGAAGCTTTCTTT
CASKAGTENTEAFF
>TRBV7-2|17|TRBD1|TRBJ1-5|NA
TGTGCCAGCAGCTTAGATGGGGACAGGGACCGCAATCAGCCCCAGCATTTT
CASSLDGDRDRNQPQHF
>TRBV9|17|TRBD1|TRBJ1-2|NA
TGTGCCAGCAGCCCCAGCCAATCGGGACAGGGGGTCTATGGCTACACCTTC
CASSPSQSGQGVYGYTF
>TRBV2|13|NA|TRBJ2-7|NA
TGTGCCAGCAGTGGGGACCGATCCTACGAGCAGTACTTC
CASSGDRSYEQYF
>TRBV18|16|TRBD2|TRBJ2-5|NA
TGTGCCAGCTCACCTGCGGCGGGAGTAGGTCGAGAGACCCAGTACTTC
CASSPAAGVGRETQYF
>TRBV29-1|14|TRBD1|TRBJ1-5|NA
TGCAGCGCCGTGACAGGGGCGAGCAATCAGCCCCAGCATTTT
CSAVTGASNQPQHF
>TRBV7-3|15|NA|TRBJ1-2|NA
TGTGCCAGCAGCTTAGGTCAGGGGCAGGTCTATGGCTACACCTTC
CASSLGQGQVYGYTF
>TRBV28|15|TRBD1|TRBJ2-1|NA
TGTGCCAGCAGTTCTCCGACAGGGAGTTGGAATGAGCAGTTCTTC
CASSSPTGSWNEQFF
>TRBV9|15|TRBD2|TRBJ2-1|NA
TGTGCCAGCAGCGGTAGCGGGGGGGCCACGAGTGAGCAGTTCTTC
CASSGSGGATSEQFF
>TRBV29-1|15|NA|TRBJ1-2|once
TGCAGCGTCTTGCTACCCCAGGGACACAACTATGGCTACACCTTC
CSVLLPQGHNYGYTF
>TRBV27|16|NA|TRBJ2-4|NA
TGTGCCAGCAGTTTCCGGGGAGGAGCGGCCAAAAACATTCAGTACTTC
CASSFRGGAAKNIQYF
>TRBV5-6|17|TRBD1|TRBJ2-1|NA
TGTGCCAGCAGCCCCACCACCGGGACAGGGGCCTACAATGAGCAGTTCTTC
CASSPTTGTGAYNEQFF
>TRBV18|17|TRBD1|TRBJ2-2|NA
TGTGCCAGCTCACAACAACAGGGGCCGCCTAACACCGGGGAGCTGTTTTTT
CASSQQQGPPNTGELFF
>TRBV28|20|NA|TRBJ1-3|once
TGTGCCAGCAGTTCTCCCCTCGAGGAGGGGGAGGAAAGGACTGGAAACACCATATATTTT
CASSSPLEEGEERTGNTIYF
>TRBV5-1|15|NA|TRBJ1-1|NA
TGCGCCAGCAGCTTGGACCCCGGGCGAGACACTGAAGCTTTCTTT
CASSLDPGRDTEAFF
>TRBV12-3/TRBV12-4|13|NA|TRBJ1-5|NA
TGTGCCAGCAGCTGGGGGGTCAATCAGCCCCAGCATTTT
CASSWGVNQPQHF
>TRBV6-4|15|NA|TRBJ2-3|NA
TGTGCCAGCATGTTGGAGGCCCATTTCACAGATACGCAGTATTTT
CASMLEAHFTDTQYF
>TRBV7-9|14|NA|TRBJ1-5|NA
TGTGCCAGCAGCCGGACGGAGAGCAATCAGCCCCAGCATTTT
CASSRTESNQPQHF
>TRBV7-9|17|NA|TRBJ2-1|NA
TGTGCCAGCAGCTTACAGGGTGGAGACAAAGCCTACAATGAGCAGTTCTTC
CASSLQGGDKAYNEQFF
>TRBV27|16|NA|TRBJ1-5|NA
TGTGCCAGCAGTTTTCGGGCAGGGTGGGAGATTCAGCCCCAGCATTTT
CASSFRAGWEIQPQHF
>TRBV13|16|TRBD2|TRBJ2-5|NA
TGTGCCAGCAGCGCCGCGACTAGCGGGGCAGCAGAGACCCAGTACTTC
CASSAATSGAAETQYF
>TRBV9|15|TRBD2|TRBJ2-1|once
TGTGCCAGCAGCGCCCGACTAGCTTCCTACAATGAGCAGTTCTTC
CASSARLASYNEQFF